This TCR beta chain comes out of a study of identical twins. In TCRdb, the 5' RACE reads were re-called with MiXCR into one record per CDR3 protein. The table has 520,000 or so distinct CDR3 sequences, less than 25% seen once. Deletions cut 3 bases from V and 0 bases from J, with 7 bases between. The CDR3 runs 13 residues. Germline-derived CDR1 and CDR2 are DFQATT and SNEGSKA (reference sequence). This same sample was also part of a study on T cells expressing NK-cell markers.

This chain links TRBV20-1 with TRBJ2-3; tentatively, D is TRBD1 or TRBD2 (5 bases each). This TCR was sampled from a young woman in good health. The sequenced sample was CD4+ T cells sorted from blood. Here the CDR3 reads CSASWGSTDTQYF. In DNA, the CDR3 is TGCAGTGCTAGTTGGGGGAGCACAGATACGCAGTATTTT.